The table lists the clone carrying this T cell receptor (beta chain) with a count of one. Its target is not known. Libraries were prepared by immunoSEQ multiplex PCR; TCRdb keeps only in-frame clonotypes and omits some of them. The table includes 95,000 to 100,000 clones, 88% detected once. The record originates from a study of T cell responses to AZD1222 COVID-19 vaccine. The study's findings and limits: Spike-specific TCR depth and breadth grew after two AZD1222 doses.

The clonotype comes from an adult who received the AZD1222 COVID-19 vaccine. This specimen consisted of peripheral blood, obtained 28 days after the second AZD1222 dose.

CDR3: CASSSAGTLQETQYF. In DNA form, the CDR3 reads TGTGCCAGCAGCTCAGCGGGGACTCTACAAGAGACCCAGTACTTC. This chain links TRBV11-3 with TRBJ2-5; 7 positions match TRBD2. Per germline, CDR1 SGHNT and CDR2 YENEEA. The CDR3 runs to 15 residues. Germline trimming cut 4 bases from V and 2 bases from J; bases unmatched to any gene: 7.